These 4 T cell receptor beta chains came from one sample sequenced in a study of shared clonotypes between healthy human individuals. The data were produced by immunoSEQ multiplex PCR, yet TCRdb's version contains in-frame clones alone and is incomplete. The data show around 500,000 clones, 78% seen once. Sequencing used PBMCs. These receptors all stem from a woman in her 40s in good health. Some clones in this sample may be carry-over from other donors' samples.

Notes on this clone: Just one base apart from a much larger clone, this may be a read error. V and J are TRBV29-1 and TRBJ2-7, with 9 bases identical to TRBD1. Germline CDR1 is SQVTM and CDR2 is ANQGSEA. The length of the CDR3 is 15 residues. The CDR3 nucleotides are TGCGGCGTTGAAGCAGGGACAGGGTCAAGCTACGAGCAGTACTTC. It translates to CGVEAGTGSSYEQYF.

The V and J genes are TRBV2 and TRBJ2-1; TRBD2 aligns across 8 bases. V was clipped by 4 bases and J by 9 bases; unmatched bases: 23. This CDR3 comprises 19 residues. Per the germline V gene, CDR1 is SNHLY and CDR2 is FYNNEI. CDR3 sequence: CASSGPPPGTSRFVGEQFF. Here the CDR3 DNA reads TGTGCCAGCAGTGGCCCGCCGCCCGGGACTAGTCGTTTCGTAGGTGAGCAGTTCTTC.

In its sample, this clone was seen many times. Distinct nucleotide sequences in the sample also encode this CDR3. This chain uses TRBV29-1 with TRBJ2-7; tentatively, D is TRBD1 or TRBD2 (5 bases each). In germline, CDR1 is SQVTM, CDR2 ANQGSEA. Between the trimmed V and J ends, which lost 1 base and 0 bases, there was a span of 28 bases. The CDR3 loop spans 20 amino acids. The CDR3 sequence: CSVEAWAEAGTRQSSYEQYF. CDR3 nucleotide sequence: TGCAGCGTTGAAGCCTGGGCAGAGGCGGGTACCCGACAGAGCTCCTACGAGCAGTACTTC.

V usage is TRBV7-2 and J usage is TRBJ1-1; tentative D call: TRBD1 (6 bases). This CDR3 has 13 residues. Trimming shortened V by 0 bases and J by 11 bases, and 13 bases separated the two germline ends. CDR1 is SGHTA and CDR2 is FQGNSA in the germline V gene. CDR3 amino acids: CASSLARQAGAFF. CDR3 DNA sequence: TGTGCCAGCAGCTTAGCTAGACAGGCTGGGGCTTTCTTT.